These 30 T cell receptor beta chains were sequenced from one sample in a study of T cell changes during pregnancy in multiple sclerosis. The method was immunoSEQ multiplex PCR; TCRdb's version includes in-frame clones alone and lacks a portion of them. This table holds roughly 87,000 clones, about 93% found once. Source: peripheral blood, taken in the third trimester of pregnancy. These receptors were taken from a female donor in good health, enrolled as a control in a pregnancy study.

The chain is built from TRBV7-9 and TRBJ2-1; 10 bases align to TRBD2. Germline V gives CDR1 SEHNR, CDR2 FQNEAQ (reference sequence). The CDR3 covers 15 residues. Germline trimming cut 1 base from V and 8 bases from J; bases unmatched to any gene: 5. DNA for the CDR3: TGTGCCAGCAGCTTAGGGGTGCTAGCGGGAGATGAGCAGTTCTTC. Its protein product is CASSLGVLAGDEQFF.

J is TRBJ1-2 and V is TRBV6-6; no clear D. V lost 0 bases and J lost 2, with 7 bases in between. The CDR3 is 14 residues long. Germline V gene lookup returns CDR1 MNHNY and CDR2 SVGAGI (reference sequence). The CDR3 is CASSYSKANYGYTF. Here the CDR3 DNA reads TGTGCCAGCAGTTACTCGAAAGCGAACTATGGCTACACCTTC.

This rearrangement joins TRBV2 to TRBJ1-3, with D hard to call. Trimming pared 0 bases from V and 4 bases from J, leaving 10 bases between. Germline V gene data show CDR1 as SNHLY and CDR2 as FYNNEI. The length of the CDR3 is 15 residues. The CDR3 reads CASSEATSSGNTIYF. CDR3 DNA sequence: TGTGCCAGCAGTGAAGCGACTAGCTCCGGAAACACCATATATTTT.

The J gene is TRBJ1-2, the V gene TRBV5-4, with 8 bases aligning to TRBD1. The V and J ends lost 2 bases and 7 bases, in that order; junction bases with no gene match: 10. The CDR3 is 15 residues long. The germline CDR1 and CDR2 sequences are SGHNT and YYREEE (reference sequence). The CDR3 region is CASSFGQGGLRGYTF. CDR3 nucleotides: TGTGCCAGCAGCTTCGGACAGGGCGGACTCCGTGGCTACACCTTC.

The rearrangement joins TRBV19 to TRBJ1-4; D is unclear. Germline assignment: CDR1 LNHDA and CDR2 SQIVND (reference sequence). Trimming left V 3 bases short and J 8 bases short, with 13 bases between. This CDR3 spans 14 amino acids. The CDR3 here is CASSIPRQREKLFF. DNA for the CDR3: TGTGCCAGTAGTATCCCAAGACAAAGGGAAAAACTGTTTTTT.

The chain links TRBV5-1 to TRBJ2-2, with 8 bases that match TRBD2. V trimming: 4 bases; J trimming: 4 bases; junction bases outside the gene matches: 3. Germline CDR1 reads SGHRS; CDR2 reads YFSETQ. CDR3 length: 14 residues. The CDR3 loop reads CASSLSGVTGELFF. The CDR3, as DNA: TGCGCCAGCAGCCTTAGCGGGGTCACCGGGGAGCTGTTTTTT.

The chain recombines TRBV7-9 with TRBJ2-2; 7 positions match TRBD2. The V segment lost 0 bases and the J segment 5 bases; nucleotides outside the gene matches: 3. Germline V gene lookup returns CDR1 SEHNR and CDR2 FQNEAQ (reference sequence). There are 15 residues in the CDR3. In nucleotides, the CDR3 is TGTGCCAGCAGCTTAGCGGGAGGGCCTACCGGGGAGCTGTTTTTT. It encodes CASSLAGGPTGELFF. Together with reference TRBV7-9 and TRBJ2-2, the CDR3 gives the full variable domain: DTGVSQNPRHKITKRGQNVTFRCDPISEHNRLYWYRQTLGQGPEFLTYFQNEAQLEKSRLLSDRFSAERPKGSFSTLEIQRTEQGDSAMYLCASSLAGGPTGELFFGEGSRLTVL.

This chain connects TRBV5-1 to TRBJ1-5; tentative D call: TRBD1 (5 bases). CDR1 is SGHRS and CDR2 is YFSETQ in the germline V gene. V shed 4 bases and J shed 3 bases, with 8 bases lying between them. This CDR3 is 13 amino acids long. The CDR3: CASSRGINQPQHF. The CDR3 DNA reads as TGCGCCAGCAGCAGGGGAATCAATCAGCCCCAGCATTTT.

The chain uses TRBV6-5 and TRBJ1-1; 7 nucleotides line up with TRBD1. V lost 6 bases and J lost 7; bases outside the gene matches: 5. The CDR3 has 12 residues. From germline, CDR1 is MNHEY and CDR2 SVGAGI. CDR3 DNA sequence: TGTGCCAGCAGCCGCGGACAGGATGAAGCTTTCTTT. Translating it yields CASSRGQDEAFF.

The chain carries TRBV29-1 and TRBJ2-2, with 9 nucleotides matching TRBD2. Trimming took 4 bases from V and 4 from J; bases not matched to a gene: 4. CDR1 and CDR2 (germline): SQVTM, ANQGSEA. This CDR3 has 14 residues. CDR3 sequence reads: CSVVSGRGTGELFF. DNA for the CDR3: TGCAGCGTTGTTAGCGGGAGAGGCACCGGGGAGCTGTTTTTT.

This chain uses TRBV2 with TRBJ2-7; a weak D match, TRBD1 (6 bases). Germline-derived CDR1 and CDR2 are SNHLY and FYNNEI. The CDR3 contains 13 residues. Trimming took off 6 bases at V and 0 bases at J, with 9 bases between the two ends. As DNA, the CDR3 is TGTGCCAGCAGACGGGACAACTCCTACGAGCAGTACTTC. Translated: CASRRDNSYEQYF.

The chain combines TRBV28 with TRBJ2-7, with D maybe TRBD1 (5 bases). From germline, CDR1 is MDHEN and CDR2 SYDVKM. The CDR3 has 15 residues. Deletions cut 5 bases from V and 3 bases from J, with 17 bases between. CDR3 sequence (DNA): TGTGCCAGCAGTGCCTTCGCGGCAGGGAACTACGAGCAGTACTTC. Protein sequence: CASSAFAAGNYEQYF.

This sequence joins TRBV2 and TRBJ1-1; D is unclear. Deletions cut 2 bases from V and 7 bases from J, with 8 bases between. The CDR3 runs to 12 residues. Germline CDR1 SNHLY, CDR2 FYNNEI. This CDR3 is CASSEWRNEAFF. The CDR3 region has the DNA TGTGCCAGCAGTGAATGGAGGAATGAAGCTTTCTTT.

The V call is TRBV28, the J call TRBJ2-1, with D uncertain. Germline lookup yields CDR1 MDHEN and CDR2 SYDVKM. The length of the CDR3 is 13 residues. Between the trimmed V and J ends, which lost 4 bases and 5 bases, there was a span of 9 bases. Here the CDR3 reads CASSSPLDNEQFF. For the CDR3, the DNA is TGTGCCAGCAGTTCCCCCCTTGACAATGAGCAGTTCTTC.

This sequence joins TRBV28 and TRBJ2-1; TRBD2 matches at 13 bases. Germline CDR1 MDHEN, CDR2 SYDVKM. The ends lost 4 bases at V and 5 bases at J; junction bases unmatched: 11. The CDR3 has 18 residues. The CDR3 protein is CASSSIRELAGGDNEQFF. CDR3 sequence (DNA): TGTGCCAGCAGTTCAATAAGGGAACTAGCGGGGGGGGACAATGAGCAGTTCTTC.

The V gene is TRBV5-6, the J gene TRBJ1-2; 9 nucleotides agree with TRBD1. Germline V gene data show CDR1 as SGHDT and CDR2 as YYEEEE. This CDR3 region has 16 residues. With V trimmed by 4 bases and J by 3 bases, 10 bases remained unmatched. CDR3 nucleotides: TGTGCCAGCAGCCCCCTAGGGACAGGGAGGGACTATGGCTACACCTTC. Translating gives CASSPLGTGRDYGYTF.

The chain couples TRBV7-2 to TRBJ2-3, with 12 bases matching TRBD2. The CDR3 consists of 16 residues. The V gene's germline CDR1 is SGHTA and CDR2 FQGNSA. V was pared by 5 bases and J by 0 bases, with 3 bases of the junction left unmatched. CDR3 amino acids: CASSPGLAGSTDTQYF. The CDR3 DNA is TGTGCCAGCAGCCCGGGACTAGCGGGTAGCACAGATACGCAGTATTTT.

The rearrangement links TRBV19 to TRBJ2-4; D unclear. Trimming pared 4 bases from V and 0 bases from J, leaving 13 bases between. Per the germline V gene, CDR1 is LNHDA and CDR2 is SQIVND (reference sequence). The CDR3 consists of 16 residues. CDR3 DNA sequence: TGTGCCAGTAGTACCTATTCCTTCCTAGCCAAAAACATTCAGTACTTC. Residues: CASSTYSFLAKNIQYF.

The CDR3 sequence is CASSPPEQSIYNEQFF. As DNA, the CDR3 is TGTGCCAGCTCACCACCGGAGCAGAGTATATACAATGAGCAGTTCTTC. V gene TRBV18 combines with J gene TRBJ2-1; no clear D gene. Trimming took off 0 bases at V and 4 bases at J, with 13 bases between the two ends. CDR1 KGHSH and CDR2 LQKENI come from the germline V gene. This CDR3 comprises 16 residues.

The chain couples TRBV14 to TRBJ1-1, with D uncertain. V lost 4 bases to trimming and J lost 1 base, with 7 bases between them. Germline loops: CDR1 SGHDN, CDR2 FVKESK. The CDR3 totals 13 residues. This CDR3 is CASSLQENTEAFF. CDR3 sequence (DNA): TGTGCCAGCAGCCTTCAGGAGAACACTGAAGCTTTCTTT.

J is TRBJ2-5 and V is TRBV29-1, with a weak D call TRBD1 (6 bases). Germline V gene data show CDR1 as SQVTM and CDR2 as ANQGSEA. The CDR3 contains 13 residues. Trimming took off 6 bases at V and 2 bases at J, with 13 bases between the two ends. CDR3 sequence (DNA): TGCAGCGTGGAGACAGGCTGGCAAGAGACCCAGTACTTC. Amino acids: CSVETGWQETQYF.

This clone occurred once. This CDR3 reads CASSIGLAGNEQFF. In DNA, the CDR3 is TGTGCCAGTAGTATAGGACTAGCGGGCAATGAGCAGTTCTTC. The chain couples TRBV19 to TRBJ2-1; 10 nucleotides line up with TRBD2. CDR3 length: 14 amino acids. V was clipped by 1 base and J by 6 bases; unmatched bases: 0. Looked up from germline, CDR1 is LNHDA and CDR2 is SQIVND (reference sequence).

The chain combines TRBV11-2 with TRBJ1-5; a possible D gene is TRBD1 (6 bases). The germline V gene encodes CDR1 SGHAT and CDR2 FQNNGV. The CDR3 loop spans 14 amino acids. V dropped 3 bases and J dropped 0 bases, with 6 bases sitting between them. The DNA for the CDR3 is TGTGCCAGCAGCTTGACAGGTAGCAATCAGCCCCAGCATTTT. This codes for CASSLTGSNQPQHF.

The chain couples TRBV28 to TRBJ1-4, with D possibly TRBD1 on 6 matching bases. The CDR3 covers 12 residues. Deletions cut 1 base from V and 10 bases from J, with 7 bases between. In germline, CDR1 is MDHEN, CDR2 SYDVKM. The CDR3 spells CASSLLGGKLFF. CDR3 DNA sequence: TGTGCCAGCAGTTTATTAGGGGGAAAACTGTTTTTT. Full variable domain (rest looked up from reference TRBV28 and TRBJ1-4): DVKVTQSSRYLVKRTGEKVFLECVQDMDHENMFWYRQDPGLGLRLIYFSYDVKMKEKGDIPEGYSVSREKKERFSLILESASTNQTSMYLCASSLLGGKLFFGSGTQLSVL.

The chain employs TRBV27 and TRBJ1-4, with D possibly matching TRBD1 (5 bases). The ends were cut back, 3 bases at V and 0 bases at J, with 8 bases in the middle. The CDR3 length is 15 residues. From germline, CDR1 is MNHEY and CDR2 SMNVEV (reference sequence). The CDR3 DNA follows: TGTGCCAGCAGTTTCTGGGGCGCAACTAATGAAAAACTGTTTTTT. Its protein product is CASSFWGATNEKLFF.

The V gene is TRBV5-1, the J gene TRBJ2-7, with D possibly TRBD1 on 7 matching bases. V lost 0 bases and J 9 bases, leaving 13 bases between the germline ends. Germline lookup yields CDR1 SGHRS and CDR2 YFSETQ. This CDR3 is built from 13 residues. This CDR3 is CASSLGGGGGQYF. As DNA, the CDR3 is TGCGCCAGCAGCTTGGGTGGAGGGGGCGGGCAGTACTTC. Complete variable domain (other parts from reference TRBV5-1 and TRBJ2-7): KAGVTQTPRYLIKTRGQQVTLSCSPISGHRSVSWYQQTPGQGLQFLFEYFSETQRNKGNFPGRFSGRQFSNSRSEMNVSTLELGDSALYLCASSLGGGGGQYFGPGTRLTVT.

J is TRBJ2-4 and V is TRBV30, with D possibly matching TRBD2 (6 bases). The V gene lost 6 bases and the J gene lost 1 base, with 25 bases spanning the gap. This CDR3 is 18 amino acids long. Germline V gene sequence: CDR1 GTSNPN, CDR2 SVGIG (reference sequence). CDR3 sequence (DNA): TGTGCCTGTCGGGTCGGGAGTGCGTTGGGTATGGCCAAAAACATTCAGTACTTC. Its protein product is CACRVGSALGMAKNIQYF.

The chain employs TRBV6-1 and TRBJ1-2, with 7 bases lining up with TRBD1. The V gene end was trimmed by 2 bases and the J gene end by 4 bases; junction bases not matched to a gene: 4. Germline V gene data show CDR1 as MNHNS and CDR2 as SASEGT. The length of the CDR3 is 14 residues. The CDR3 spells CASSEFGTVYGYTF. For the CDR3, the DNA is TGTGCCAGCAGTGAATTCGGGACAGTCTATGGCTACACCTTC.

The rearrangement joins TRBV28 to TRBJ1-3; tentatively, D is TRBD1 (6 bases). Trimming removed 4 bases from V and 0 bases from J, with 10 bases in between. The CDR3 extends over 15 amino acids. Germline CDR1 and CDR2: MDHEN and SYDVKM. As DNA, the CDR3 is TGTGCCAGCAGTTACGACAGGTCCTCTGGAAACACCATATATTTT. Translation: CASSYDRSSGNTIYF.

The rearrangement joins TRBV5-5 to TRBJ1-3, with 12 bases identical to TRBD1. CDR3 length: 17 amino acids. Germline loops: CDR1 SGHKS, CDR2 YYEKEE (reference sequence). V dropped 4 bases and J dropped 0; count of bases not matched to a gene: 5. The CDR3 DNA is TGTGCCAGCAGCCCAGGGACAGGGGGCTACTCTGGAAACACCATATATTTT. The encoded protein is CASSPGTGGYSGNTIYF.